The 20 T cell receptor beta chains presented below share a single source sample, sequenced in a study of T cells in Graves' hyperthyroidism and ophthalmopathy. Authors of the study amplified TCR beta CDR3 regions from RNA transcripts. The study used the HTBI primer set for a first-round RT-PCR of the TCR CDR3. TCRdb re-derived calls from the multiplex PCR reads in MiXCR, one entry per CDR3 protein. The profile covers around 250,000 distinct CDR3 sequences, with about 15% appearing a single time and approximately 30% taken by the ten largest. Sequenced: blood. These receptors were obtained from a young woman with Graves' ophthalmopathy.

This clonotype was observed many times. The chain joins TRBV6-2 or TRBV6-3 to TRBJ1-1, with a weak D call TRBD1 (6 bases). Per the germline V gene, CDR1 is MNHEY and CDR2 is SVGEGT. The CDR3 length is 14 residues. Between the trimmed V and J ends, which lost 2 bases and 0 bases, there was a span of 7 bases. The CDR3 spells CASSYGQMNTEAFF. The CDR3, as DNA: TGTGCCAGCAGTTACGGACAGATGAACACTGAAGCTTTCTTT.

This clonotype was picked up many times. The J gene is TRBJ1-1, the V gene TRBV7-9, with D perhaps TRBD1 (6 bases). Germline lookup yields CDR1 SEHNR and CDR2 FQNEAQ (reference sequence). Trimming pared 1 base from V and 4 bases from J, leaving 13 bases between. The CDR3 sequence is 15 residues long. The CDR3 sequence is CASSLVGGASTEAFF. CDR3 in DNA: TGTGCCAGCAGCTTAGTTGGGGGCGCGAGCACTGAAGCTTTCTTT.

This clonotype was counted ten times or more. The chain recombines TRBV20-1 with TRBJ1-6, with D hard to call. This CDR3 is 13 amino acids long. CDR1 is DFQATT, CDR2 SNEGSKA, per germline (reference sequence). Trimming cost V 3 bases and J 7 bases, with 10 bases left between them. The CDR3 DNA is TGCAGTGCTAGTGGCCCGGCCAATTCACCCCTCCACTTT. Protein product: CSASGPANSPLHF.

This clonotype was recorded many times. The CDR3 reads CASSENERNTEAFF. The DNA of the CDR3 is TGTGCCAGCAGTGAAAACGAGAGAAACACTGAAGCTTTCTTT. The gene calls are TRBV6-1 and TRBJ1-1; the D is unclear. The CDR3 totals 14 residues. Germline CDR1 reads MNHNS; CDR2 reads SASEGT. V was pared by 2 bases and J by 2 bases, with 9 bases between.

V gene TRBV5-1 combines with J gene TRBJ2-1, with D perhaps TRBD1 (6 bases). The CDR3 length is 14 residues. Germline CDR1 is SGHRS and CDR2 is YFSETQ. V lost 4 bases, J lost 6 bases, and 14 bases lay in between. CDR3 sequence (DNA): TGCGCCAGCAGCACAGGGCCGCTCTCCAATGAGCAGTTCTTC. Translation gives CASSTGPLSNEQFF. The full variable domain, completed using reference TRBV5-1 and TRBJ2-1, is KAGVTQTPRYLIKTRGQQVTLSCSPISGHRSVSWYQQTPGQGLQFLFEYFSETQRNKGNFPGRFSGRQFSNSRSEMNVSTLELGDSALYLCASSTGPLSNEQFFGPGTRLTVL.

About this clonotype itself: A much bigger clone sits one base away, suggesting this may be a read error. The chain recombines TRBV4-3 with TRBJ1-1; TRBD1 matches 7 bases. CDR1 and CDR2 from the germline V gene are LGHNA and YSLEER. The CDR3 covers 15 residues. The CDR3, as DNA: TGCGCCAGCAGCCAAGATGGCACAGGGGTGGCTGAAGCTTCCTTT. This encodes CASSQDGTGVAEASF.

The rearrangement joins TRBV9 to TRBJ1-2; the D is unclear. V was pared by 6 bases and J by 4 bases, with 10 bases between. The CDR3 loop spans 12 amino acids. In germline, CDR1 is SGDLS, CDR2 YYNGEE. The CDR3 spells CASKRGGYGYTF. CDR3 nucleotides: TGTGCCAGCAAGCGGGGTGGCTATGGCTACACCTTC.

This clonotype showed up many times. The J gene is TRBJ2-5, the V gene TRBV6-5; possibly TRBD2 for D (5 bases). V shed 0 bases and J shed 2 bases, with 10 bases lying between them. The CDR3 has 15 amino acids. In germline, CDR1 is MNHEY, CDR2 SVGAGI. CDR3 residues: CASSYSTGSQETQYF. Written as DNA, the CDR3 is TGTGCCAGCAGTTACTCGACGGGATCTCAAGAGACCCAGTACTTC.

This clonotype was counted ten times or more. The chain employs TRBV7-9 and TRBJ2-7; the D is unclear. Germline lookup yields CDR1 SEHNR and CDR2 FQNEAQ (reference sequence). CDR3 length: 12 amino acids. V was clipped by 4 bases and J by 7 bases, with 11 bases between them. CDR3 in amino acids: CASSWDLEEQYF. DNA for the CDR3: TGTGCCAGCAGCTGGGATCTCGAGGAGCAGTACTTC.

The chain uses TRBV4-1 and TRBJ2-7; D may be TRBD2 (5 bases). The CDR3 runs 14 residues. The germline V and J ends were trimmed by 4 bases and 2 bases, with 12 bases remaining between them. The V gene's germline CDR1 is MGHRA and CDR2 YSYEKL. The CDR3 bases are TGCGCCAGCAGCCCGGGATCGACGACCTACGAGCAGTACTTC. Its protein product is CASSPGSTTYEQYF.

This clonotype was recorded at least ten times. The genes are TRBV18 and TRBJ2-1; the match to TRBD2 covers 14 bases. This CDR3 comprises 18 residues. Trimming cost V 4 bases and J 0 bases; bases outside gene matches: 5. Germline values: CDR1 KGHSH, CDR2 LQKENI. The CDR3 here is CASSRGLAGESSYNEQFF. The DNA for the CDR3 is TGTGCCAGCTCACGGGGACTAGCGGGGGAGAGCTCCTACAATGAGCAGTTCTTC.

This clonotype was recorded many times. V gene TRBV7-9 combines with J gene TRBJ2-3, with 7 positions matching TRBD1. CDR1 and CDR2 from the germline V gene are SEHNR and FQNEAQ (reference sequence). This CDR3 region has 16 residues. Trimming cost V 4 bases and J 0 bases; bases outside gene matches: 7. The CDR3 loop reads CASSWWTGGSTDTQYF. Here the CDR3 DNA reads TGTGCCAGCAGCTGGTGGACAGGAGGTAGCACAGATACGCAGTATTTT.

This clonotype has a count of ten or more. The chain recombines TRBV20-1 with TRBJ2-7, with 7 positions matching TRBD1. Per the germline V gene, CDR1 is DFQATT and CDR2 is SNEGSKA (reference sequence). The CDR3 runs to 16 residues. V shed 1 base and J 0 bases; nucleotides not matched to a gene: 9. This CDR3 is CSARGTGTASSYEQYF. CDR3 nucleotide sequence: TGCAGTGCTAGAGGGACCGGGACAGCGAGCTCCTACGAGCAGTACTTC.

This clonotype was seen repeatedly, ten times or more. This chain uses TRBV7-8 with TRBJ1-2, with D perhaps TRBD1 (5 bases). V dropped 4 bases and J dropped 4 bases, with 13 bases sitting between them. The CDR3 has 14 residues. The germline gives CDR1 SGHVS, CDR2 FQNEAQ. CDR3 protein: CASSSSGGSYGYTF. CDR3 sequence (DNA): TGTGCCAGCAGCTCCTCGGGGGGTAGCTATGGCTACACCTTC.

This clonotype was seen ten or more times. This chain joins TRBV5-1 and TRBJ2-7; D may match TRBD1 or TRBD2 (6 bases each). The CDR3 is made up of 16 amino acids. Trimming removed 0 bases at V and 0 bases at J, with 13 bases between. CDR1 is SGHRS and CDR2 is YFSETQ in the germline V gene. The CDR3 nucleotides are TGCGCCAGCAGCTTGGGCGGGACAAGGATCTCCTACGAGCAGTACTTC. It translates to CASSLGGTRISYEQYF. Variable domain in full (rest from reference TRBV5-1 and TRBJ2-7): KAGVTQTPRYLIKTRGQQVTLSCSPISGHRSVSWYQQTPGQGLQFLFEYFSETQRNKGNFPGRFSGRQFSNSRSEMNVSTLELGDSALYLCASSLGGTRISYEQYFGPGTRLTVT.

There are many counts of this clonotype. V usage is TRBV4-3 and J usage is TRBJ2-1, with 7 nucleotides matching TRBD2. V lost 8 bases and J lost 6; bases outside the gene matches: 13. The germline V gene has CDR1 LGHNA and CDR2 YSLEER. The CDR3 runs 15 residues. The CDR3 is CASLHVRTSVNEQFF. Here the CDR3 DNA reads TGCGCCAGCCTCCATGTCCGGACTAGTGTCAATGAGCAGTTCTTC.

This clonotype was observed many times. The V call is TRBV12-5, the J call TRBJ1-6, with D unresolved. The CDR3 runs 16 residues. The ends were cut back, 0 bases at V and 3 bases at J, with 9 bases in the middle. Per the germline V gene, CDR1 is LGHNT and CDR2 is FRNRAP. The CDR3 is CASGLVHEGYNSPLHF. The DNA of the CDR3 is TGTGCTAGTGGTTTGGTACATGAAGGCTATAATTCACCCCTCCACTTT.

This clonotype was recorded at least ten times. The CDR3 DNA is TGTGCCAGCAGCTCTGAGCGTACTAGCGGCATTCAGTACTTC. Its translation: CASSSERTSGIQYF. V is TRBV11-2 and J is TRBJ2-4; 8 bases line up with TRBD2. The CDR3 spans 14 residues. From germline, CDR1 is SGHAT and CDR2 FQNNGV. V was clipped by 4 bases and J by 9 bases; unmatched bases: 8.

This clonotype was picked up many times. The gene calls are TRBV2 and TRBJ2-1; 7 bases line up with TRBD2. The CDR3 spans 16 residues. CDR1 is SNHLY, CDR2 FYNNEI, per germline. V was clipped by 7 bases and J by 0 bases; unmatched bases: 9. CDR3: CASTPGRTSSYNEQFF. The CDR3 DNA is TGTGCCAGCACCCCCGGCCGGACTAGCTCCTACAATGAGCAGTTCTTC.

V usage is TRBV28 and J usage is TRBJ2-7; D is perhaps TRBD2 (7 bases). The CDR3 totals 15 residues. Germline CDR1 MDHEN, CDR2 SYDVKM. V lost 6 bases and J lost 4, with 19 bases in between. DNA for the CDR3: TGTGCCAGCAGAAGCCGTGGGGGGGGCCAATACGAGCAGTACTTC. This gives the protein CASRSRGGGQYEQYF. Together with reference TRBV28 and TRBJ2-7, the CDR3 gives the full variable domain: DVKVTQSSRYLVKRTGEKVFLECVQDMDHENMFWYRQDPGLGLRLIYFSYDVKMKEKGDIPEGYSVSREKKERFSLILESASTNQTSMYLCASRSRGGGQYEQYFGPGTRLTVT.